Given below is one T cell receptor (beta chain) in context. The data were taken from a study of blood T cell repertoires in COVID-19. Study-wide background: PBMCs, B-cell-depleted T cells, or T cells provided the cDNA or gDNA that made up the material.

The CDR3 has 15 residues. Trimming cost V 5 bases and J 5 bases, with 16 bases left between them. Germline V gene data show CDR1 as MNHNY and CDR2 as SVGAGI (reference sequence). How the authors handled the data: Amplification of reference gene primers provided the estimated nucleated cell counts. Data came from immunoSEQ multiplex PCR; TCRdb stores just in-frame clones and leaves some out. V, J and clone size are taken as reported in that table, and D and trimming were inferred from the DNA itself. This table holds some 150,000 clones, around four fifths found once. The sequence was collected from a human donor in a cohort sampled during active COVID-19. This chain joins TRBV6-6 and TRBJ2-1; D possibly corresponds to TRBD2 (6 bases). The sequenced sample was peripheral blood. The chain's CDR3 is CASSAAGQSNNEQFF. CDR3 coding DNA: TGTGCCAGCAGTGCGGCGGGGCAGTCCAACAATGAGCAGTTCTTC.